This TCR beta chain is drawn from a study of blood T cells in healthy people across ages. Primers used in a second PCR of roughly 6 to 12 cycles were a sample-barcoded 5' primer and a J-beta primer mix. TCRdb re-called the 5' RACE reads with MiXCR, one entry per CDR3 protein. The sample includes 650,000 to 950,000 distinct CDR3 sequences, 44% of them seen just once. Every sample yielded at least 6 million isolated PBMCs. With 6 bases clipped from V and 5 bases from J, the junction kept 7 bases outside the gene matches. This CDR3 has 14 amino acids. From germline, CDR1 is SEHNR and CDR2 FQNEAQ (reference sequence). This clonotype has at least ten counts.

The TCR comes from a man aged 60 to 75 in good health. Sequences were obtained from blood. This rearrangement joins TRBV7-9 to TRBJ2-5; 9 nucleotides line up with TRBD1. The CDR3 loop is CASSTGQGMETQYF. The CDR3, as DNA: TGTGCCAGCAGTACGGGACAGGGAATGGAGACCCAGTACTTC.